The present entry profiles one TCR beta chain with its context. The CDR3 spans 19 residues. V dropped 3 bases and J dropped 4; count of bases not matched to a gene: 21. The V gene's germline CDR1 is SGHNT and CDR2 YYREEE (reference sequence). Sequencing used immunoSEQ multiplex PCR; TCRdb keeps in-frame clones, though not all of them. The repertoire consists of tens of thousands of clones, with about nine tenths occurring once and the leading ten covering 7% to 10%. This sample is part of a study of blood T cell repertoires in COVID-19. Whole-study context: COVID-19 samples collected from the United States, Italy and Spain covered acute and convalescent phases. T cells, B-cell-depleted T cells, or PBMCs provided the cDNA or gDNA that served as material.

The chain recombines TRBV5-4 with TRBJ2-7, with 8 bases that match TRBD2. This TCR was recovered from a woman in her 70s with active COVID-19. The sequencing sample was made of peripheral blood. The CDR3 loop reads CASSSPGMGKSGSWYEQYF. CDR3 bases: TGTGCCAGCAGCTCTCCGGGAATGGGCAAAAGCGGGAGCTGGTACGAGCAGTACTTC.